This passage covers 11 T cell receptor beta chains from one sample sequenced in a study of metastatic and nonmetastatic thyroid tumors. TCRdb re-clonotyped the PCR reads through MiXCR. The sample gives about 18,000 clones, about 34% of which show up once; about 9% is in the top ten. The entire patient cohort was treatment-naive prior to thyroid surgery. The sequencing input was tumor tissue. Receptors were obtained from a male donor with papillary thyroid cancer or a benign thyroid nodule (not recorded which). Some clones in this sample may be carry-over from other donors' samples.

To note about this clone: A much larger clone lies one base from this, so it may be a read error. Other nucleotide sequences from this sample produce the same CDR3. The gene calls are TRBV6-5 and TRBJ2-4; 14 bases fit TRBD2. J gave up 1 base and V 4 bases, and 9 bases lay outside the gene matches. The CDR3 is 19 amino acids. From germline, CDR1 is MNHEY and CDR2 SVGAGI. The CDR3 sequence: CASSFGLAGGNLAKNIQYF. The CDR3 nucleotides are TGTGCCAGCAGTTTCGGACTAGCGGGAGGTAATCTGGCCAAAAACATTCAGTACTTC.

This clone was counted many times. This rearrangement joins TRBV30 to TRBJ1-6; D ambiguous. The germline CDR1 and CDR2 sequences are GTSNPN and SVGIG (reference sequence). The V end was cut by 4 bases, the J end by 10 bases, with 14 bases between. CDR3 length: 13 amino acids. The CDR3 coding sequence is TGTGCCTGGACTTTAGGGTGGAGATCACCCCTCCACTTT. Translated: CAWTLGWRSPLHF.

This clone has a count of ten or more. This rearrangement joins TRBV7-2 to TRBJ1-1; D may be TRBD1 (5 bases). Deletions cut 7 bases from V and 8 bases from J, with 11 bases between. This CDR3 has 11 amino acids. Germline V gene data show CDR1 as SGHTA and CDR2 as FQGNSA. The CDR3 bases are TGTGCCAGCACCGAGAACAGGGAAGCTTTCTTT. It specifies CASTENREAFF.

This clone is judged medium-sized (0.01 to 0.1%). The V gene is TRBV11-2, the J gene TRBJ1-1; no clear D. The CDR3 runs to 13 residues. Germline V lookup: CDR1 SGHAT, CDR2 FQNNGV. V gave up 1 base and J gave up 2 bases, with 5 bases separating them. CDR3 DNA: TGTGCCAGCAGCTTAGGAGACAACACTGAAGCTTTCTTT. The encoded protein is CASSLGDNTEAFF. Drawing the rest from reference TRBV11-2 and TRBJ1-1, the complete variable domain is EAGVAQSPRYKIIEKRQSVAFWCNPISGHATLYWYQQILGQGPKLLIQFQNNGVVDDSQLPKDRFSAERLKGVDSTLKIQPAKLEDSAVYLCASSLGDNTEAFFGQGTRLTVV.

V usage is TRBV4-1 and J usage is TRBJ1-5, with no clear D. V shed 4 bases and J shed 4 bases, with 11 bases lying between them. Germline CDR1 and CDR2: MGHRA and YSYEKL. This CDR3 region has 14 residues. The CDR3 coding sequence is TGCGCCAGCAGCCTACTCGAGGGAAATCAGCCCCAGCATTTT. Translated, it gives CASSLLEGNQPQHF.

The chain combines TRBV20-1 with TRBJ1-2, with D perhaps matching TRBD1 (5 bases). From germline, CDR1 is DFQATT and CDR2 SNEGSKA (reference sequence). The CDR3 runs to 15 residues. The V end was cut by 0 bases, the J end by 4 bases, with 15 bases between. In nucleotides, the CDR3 is TGCAGTGCTAGAGAACCCGGGGGGAGACTCTATGGCTACACCTTC. As protein: CSAREPGGRLYGYTF.

The rearrangement links TRBV4-1 to TRBJ2-7, with 13 positions matching TRBD2. The ends lost 3 bases at V and 3 bases at J; junction bases unmatched: 8. This CDR3 has 17 amino acids. Germline V gene data show CDR1 as MGHRA and CDR2 as YSYEKL. CDR3 residues: CASSQTGTSGANYEQYF. CDR3 bases: TGCGCCAGCAGCCAGACCGGGACTAGCGGGGCCAACTACGAGCAGTACTTC.

As to this clone: Since a much larger clone is just one base distant, this may be a read error. V gene TRBV11-3 combines with J gene TRBJ2-3; D possibly matches TRBD1 or TRBD2 (5 bases each). Germline loops: CDR1 SGHNT, CDR2 YENEEA. Trimming took off 1 base at V and 0 bases at J, with 17 bases between the two ends. The CDR3 covers 18 residues. The CDR3 bases are TGTGCCAGCAGCTTAGGGGGGTGGGGTGATTCTAGCACAGATACGCAGTATTTT. This gives the protein CASSLGGWGDSSTDTQYF.

As concerns this clone: At one end the junction does not follow the germline gene, possibly because of a read error. The chain carries TRBV27 and TRBJ1-3; no firm D call. The CDR3 consists of 14 residues. Germline V lookup: CDR1 MNHEY, CDR2 SMNVEV (reference sequence). In nucleotides, the CDR3 is TGTGCCCGCAGTTTATCGTCACCCTTGGGCACCATATATTTT. Translating gives CARSLSSPLGTIYF.

The chain carries TRBV20-1 and TRBJ2-7; 10 bases fit TRBD2. This CDR3 comprises 15 residues. The germline CDR1 and CDR2 sequences are DFQATT and SNEGSKA (reference sequence). The V and J ends lost 6 bases and 7 bases, in that order; junction bases with no gene match: 15. The DNA of the CDR3 is TGCAGTGCCGCCCTCCGGGCTAGCGGGAGTAGTGAGCAGTACTTC. This translates into CSAALRASGSSEQYF.

J is TRBJ2-4 and V is TRBV4-1; the match to TRBD2 covers 12 bases. CDR3 length: 17 residues. The J segment lost 1 base and the V segment lost 4 bases, leaving 5 bases of the junction unmatched. Germline V lookup: CDR1 MGHRA, CDR2 YSYEKL. CDR3 sequence: CASSPGTSGLAKNIQYF. DNA of the CDR3: TGCGCCAGCAGCCCAGGGACTAGCGGGCTTGCCAAAAACATTCAGTACTTC.